This TCR beta chain is from a study of graft-versus-host responses after intestinal transplantation. The overall study: The whole recipient group had anti-thymocyte globulin induction followed by tacrolimus and steroids for around three years.

Intraepithelial lymphocytes and lamina propria lymphocytes were released through processing of graft tissue. TCRdb keeps only in-frame clones here, not all; method: immunoSEQ multiplex PCR. Of nearly 15,000 clones in the sample, around three fifths are singletons; the top ten hold roughly 13%. This receptor was obtained from a human patient who received an intestinal transplant, so some T cells may come from the graft donor. Sample: ileum tissue, taken 524 days after transplant.

CDR3 region: CASSLGTGTRSTDTQYF. DNA of the CDR3: TGTGCCAGCAGCTTGGGGACAGGGACCCGGAGCACAGATACGCAGTATTTT. This sequence joins TRBV5-6 and TRBJ2-3, with 8 bases matching TRBD1. V lost 0 bases to trimming and J lost 0 bases; unmatched junction nucleotides: 6. CDR3 length: 17 amino acids. Germline values: CDR1 SGHDT, CDR2 YYEEEE.